This TCR beta chain stems from a study of blood T cells in healthy people across ages. Study-wide results and caveats: Underestimates were what the diversity estimates from one million T cells were considered to be.

Collection of around 10 milliliters of peripheral blood was performed for each donor. This clonotype came up once. The antigen remains undetermined. The conserved phenylalanine or tryptophan is not found at the CDR3 terminus, so this likely reflects a read error. The germline gives CDR1 LNHDA, CDR2 SQIVND (reference sequence). Trimming took off 1 base at V and 5 bases at J, with 1 base between the two ends. The CDR3 is 11 residues long. Sample-barcoded 5' priming and a J-beta primer mix drove a second PCR of about 6 to 12 cycles. Each cDNA molecule, via a template-switch adaptor with 12 random nucleotides, was tagged. TCRdb itself ran the 5' RACE reads through MiXCR, one entry per CDR3 protein. Of 1 million to 1.2 million distinct CDR3 sequences listed, 35% to 40% were seen once; the top ten hold approximately 14%.

The sequence came from a young man in good health. Material for sequencing was blood. V usage is TRBV19 and J usage is TRBJ2-3; no definite D call. The DNA of the CDR3 is TGTGCCAGTAGTATAGGAGATACGCAGTATTAT. Its protein product is CASSIGDTQYY.